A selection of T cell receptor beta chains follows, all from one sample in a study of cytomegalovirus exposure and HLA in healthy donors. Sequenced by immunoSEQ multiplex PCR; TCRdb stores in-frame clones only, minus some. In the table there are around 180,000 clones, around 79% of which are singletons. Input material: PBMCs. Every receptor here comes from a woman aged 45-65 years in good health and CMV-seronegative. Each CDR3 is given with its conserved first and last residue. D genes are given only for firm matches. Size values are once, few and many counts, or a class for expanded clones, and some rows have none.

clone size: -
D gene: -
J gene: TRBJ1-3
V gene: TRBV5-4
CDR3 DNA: TGTGCCAGCAGCTGGTGGGGGGGCTCTGGAAACACCATATATTTT
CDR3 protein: CASSWWGGSGNTIYF

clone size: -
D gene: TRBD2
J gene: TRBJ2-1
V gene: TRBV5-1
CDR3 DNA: TGCGCCAGCAGCTTGGTGGTAGCGGGAGGTTTTTGGGTCTTC
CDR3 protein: CASSLVVAGGFWVF

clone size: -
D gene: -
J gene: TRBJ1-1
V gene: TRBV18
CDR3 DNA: TGTGCCAGCTCACCACCGGGGTGGGAGACTGAAGCTTTCTTT
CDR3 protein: CASSPPGWETEAFF

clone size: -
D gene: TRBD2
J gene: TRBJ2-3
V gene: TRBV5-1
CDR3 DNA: TGCGCCAGCAGCTTGGGCGGCGGGAGGGCCACAGATACGCAGTATTTT
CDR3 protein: CASSLGGGRATDTQYF

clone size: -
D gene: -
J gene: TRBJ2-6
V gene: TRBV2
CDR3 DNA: TGTGCCAGCAGTGATCCTTGGGGGGAAACACCAAACTCTGGGGCCAACGTCCTGACTTTC
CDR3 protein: CASSDPWGETPNSGANVLTF

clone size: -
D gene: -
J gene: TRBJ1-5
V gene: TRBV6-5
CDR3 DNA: TGTGCCAGCAGTTACTCCGGACAGAGCAGCAATCAGCCCCAGCATTTT
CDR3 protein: CASSYSGQSSNQPQHF

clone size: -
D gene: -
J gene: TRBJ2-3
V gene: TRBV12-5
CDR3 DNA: TGTGCTAGTGGTTCCCCACCGACGGGAGATACGCAGTATTTT
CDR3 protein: CASGSPPTGDTQYF

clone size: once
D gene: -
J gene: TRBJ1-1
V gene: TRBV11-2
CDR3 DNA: TGTGCCAGCAACCGCGACAGGGAAGCTTTCTTT
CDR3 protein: CASNRDREAFF

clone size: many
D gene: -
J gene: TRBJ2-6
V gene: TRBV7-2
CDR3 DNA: TGTGCCAGCAGGCCTACAGGGTACTCTGGGGCCAACGTCCTGACTTTC
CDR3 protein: CASRPTGYSGANVLTF

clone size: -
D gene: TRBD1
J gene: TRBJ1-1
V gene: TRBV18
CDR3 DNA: TGTGCCAGCTCACCGAGACAGGGTATCGACACTGAAGCTTTCTTT
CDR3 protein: CASSPRQGIDTEAFF

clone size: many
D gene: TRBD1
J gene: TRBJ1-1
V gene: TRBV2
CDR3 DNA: TGTGCCAGCAGTGAATGGGGGACAGGGGCATCAAAAGCTTTCTTT
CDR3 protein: CASSEWGTGASKAFF

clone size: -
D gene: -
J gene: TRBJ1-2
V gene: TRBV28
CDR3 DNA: TGTGCCAGCAGTCAATCCGGGGGGGCGGACTATGGCTACACCTTC
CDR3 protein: CASSQSGGADYGYTF

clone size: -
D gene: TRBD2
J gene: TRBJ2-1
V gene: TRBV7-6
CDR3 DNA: TGTGCCAGCAGCTTAGCGCTAGGACTAGCGGGAAAGCTGAATGAGCAGTTCTTC
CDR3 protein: CASSLALGLAGKLNEQFF

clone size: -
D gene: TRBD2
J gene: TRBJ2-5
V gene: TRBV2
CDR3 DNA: TGTGCCAGCAGTGAAGGTAACGGGAGGAACCAAGAGACCCAGTACTTC
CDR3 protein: CASSEGNGRNQETQYF

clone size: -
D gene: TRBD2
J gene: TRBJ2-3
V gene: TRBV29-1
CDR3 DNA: TGCAGCGTGAACAGGTTATGGGGACTAGCGGGAGTTGATACGCAGTATTTT
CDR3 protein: CSVNRLWGLAGVDTQYF

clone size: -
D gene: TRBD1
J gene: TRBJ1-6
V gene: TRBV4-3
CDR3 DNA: TGCGCCAGCAGCCAAGATGAGGACAGGGATACGAGCTCCTATAATTCACCCCTCCACTTT
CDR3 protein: CASSQDEDRDTSSYNSPLHF

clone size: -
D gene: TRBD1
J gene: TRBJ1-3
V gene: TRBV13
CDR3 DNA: TGTGCCAGCAGCTTAGGCCTCTGGACAGGGGGCGGGGGGGGCTCTGGAAACACCATATATTTT
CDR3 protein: CASSLGLWTGGGGGSGNTIYF

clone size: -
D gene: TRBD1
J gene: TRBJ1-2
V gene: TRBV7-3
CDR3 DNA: TGTGCCAGCAGCTTAGGGACAGGGGGAGGCTATGGCTACACCTTC
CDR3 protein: CASSLGTGGGYGYTF

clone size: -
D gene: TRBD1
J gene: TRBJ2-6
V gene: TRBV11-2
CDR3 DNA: TGTGCCAGCAGCCCCCGGACAGGGGTTGGGGCCAACGTCCTGACTTTC
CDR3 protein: CASSPRTGVGANVLTF

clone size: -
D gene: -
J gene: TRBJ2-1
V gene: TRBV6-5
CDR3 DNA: TGTGCCAGCAGGACCACAGGGAGCTCCTACAATGAGCAGTTCTTC
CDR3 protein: CASRTTGSSYNEQFF

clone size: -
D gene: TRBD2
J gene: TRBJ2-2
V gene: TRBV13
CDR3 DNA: TGTGCCAGCAGCTTTCGCGGGAGGGCCAGCACCGGGGAGCTGTTTTTT
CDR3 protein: CASSFRGRASTGELFF

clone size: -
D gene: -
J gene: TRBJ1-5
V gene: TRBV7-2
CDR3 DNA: TGTGCCAGCACCCCCGGGGGGGGCTACAATCAGCCCCAGCATTTT
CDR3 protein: CASTPGGGYNQPQHF

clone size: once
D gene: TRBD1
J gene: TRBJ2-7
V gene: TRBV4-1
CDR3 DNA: TGCGCCAGCAGCCAAGAGTTTGAGGGACAGGGGGCCTGCGAGCAGTACTTC
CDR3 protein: CASSQEFEGQGACEQYF

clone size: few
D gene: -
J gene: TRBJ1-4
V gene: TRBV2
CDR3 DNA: TGTGCCAGCAGTGAAGCGAGGGCTAATGAAAAACTGTTTTTT
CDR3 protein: CASSEARANEKLFF

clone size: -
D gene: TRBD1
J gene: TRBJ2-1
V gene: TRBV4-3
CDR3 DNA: TGCGCCAGCAGCCAAGATAGGGGGACAGGGTACTACAATGAGCAGTTCTTC
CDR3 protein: CASSQDRGTGYYNEQFF

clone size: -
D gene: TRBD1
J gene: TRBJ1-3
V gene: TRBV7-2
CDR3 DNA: TGTGCCAGCAGCTCCGCCGAGGGACAGGTTAGGGCCGGAAACACCATATATTTT
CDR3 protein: CASSSAEGQVRAGNTIYF

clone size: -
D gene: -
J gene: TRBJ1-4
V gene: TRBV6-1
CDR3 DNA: TGTGCCAGCAGTGACCAGCCAGCCAGGGGTCCGTATGAAAAACTGTTTTTT
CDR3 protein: CASSDQPARGPYEKLFF

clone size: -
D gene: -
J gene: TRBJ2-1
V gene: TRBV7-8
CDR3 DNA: TGTGCCAGCAGCGGGCGGCTGGGATCGGGGTACAATGAGCAGTTCTTC
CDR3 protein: CASSGRLGSGYNEQFF

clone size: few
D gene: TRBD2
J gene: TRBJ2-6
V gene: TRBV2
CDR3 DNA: TGTGCCAGCTGGTCAGGGAGGGCAGGGGCCAACGTCCTGACTTTC
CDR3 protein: CASWSGRAGANVLTF

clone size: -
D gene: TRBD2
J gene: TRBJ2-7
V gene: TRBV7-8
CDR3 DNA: TGTGCCAGCAGCTCCCTGGGCGGGAGCGCTTCCTACGAGCAGTACTTC
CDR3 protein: CASSSLGGSASYEQYF

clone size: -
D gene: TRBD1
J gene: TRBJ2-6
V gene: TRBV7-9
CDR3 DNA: TGTGCCAGTGGACAGGGGAACTCTGGGGCCAACGTCCTGACTTTC
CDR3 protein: CASGQGNSGANVLTF

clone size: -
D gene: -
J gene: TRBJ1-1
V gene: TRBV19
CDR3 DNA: TGTGCCAGCACAGGGTACGCCGAAGCTTTCTTT
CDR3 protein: CASTGYAEAFF

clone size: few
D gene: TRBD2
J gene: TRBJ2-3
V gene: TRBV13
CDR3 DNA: TGTGCCAGCAGCGCCTACTCTAGGACTAGCGGGCGTCGTGGGGCAGATACGCAGTATTTT
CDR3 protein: CASSAYSRTSGRRGADTQYF

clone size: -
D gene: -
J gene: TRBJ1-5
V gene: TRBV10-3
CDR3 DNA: TGTGCCATCAGATCGGACAAAGGGAATCAGCCCCAGCATTTT
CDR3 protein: CAIRSDKGNQPQHF

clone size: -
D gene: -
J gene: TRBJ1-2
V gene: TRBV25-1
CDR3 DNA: TGTGCCAGCAGTGATTGGGCGATCGATGGCTACACCTTC
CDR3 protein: CASSDWAIDGYTF

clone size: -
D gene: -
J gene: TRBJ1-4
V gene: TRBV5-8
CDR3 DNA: TGTGCCAGCAGCTTTGAGGTCGGACACCGTAATGAAAAACTGTTTTTT
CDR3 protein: CASSFEVGHRNEKLFF

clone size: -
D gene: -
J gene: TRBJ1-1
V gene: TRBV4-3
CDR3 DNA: TGCGCCAGCAGCCAAGGACAGCAGGGTGGTTCGGAAGCTTTCTTT
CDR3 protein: CASSQGQQGGSEAFF

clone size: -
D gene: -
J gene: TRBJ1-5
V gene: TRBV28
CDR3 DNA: TGTGCCAGCAGTTTTTTGGCCATTAGCAATCAGCCCCAGCATTTT
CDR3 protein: CASSFLAISNQPQHF

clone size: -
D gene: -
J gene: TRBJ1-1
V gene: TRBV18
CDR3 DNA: TGTGCCAGCTCACCACAAGCAGGGCATGCTGAAGCTTTCTTT
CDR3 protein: CASSPQAGHAEAFF

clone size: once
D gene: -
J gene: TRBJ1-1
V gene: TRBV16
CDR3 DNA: TGTGCCAGCAGCCCCGAGGGACTGCTGAACACTGAAGCTTTCTTT
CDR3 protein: CASSPEGLLNTEAFF

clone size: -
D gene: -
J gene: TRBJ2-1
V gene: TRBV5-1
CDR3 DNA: TGCGCCAGCAGCTTGGGACTAGGCCGCGATGAGCAGTTCTTC
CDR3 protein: CASSLGLGRDEQFF

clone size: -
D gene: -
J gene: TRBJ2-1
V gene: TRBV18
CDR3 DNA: TGTGCCAGCTCACCATTCGATGGTACATTGCAGTTCTTC
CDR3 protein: CASSPFDGTLQFF

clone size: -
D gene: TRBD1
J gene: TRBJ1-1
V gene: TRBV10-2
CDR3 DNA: TGCGCCAGCGTGAACAGGGGGCTGAACACTGAAGCTTTCTTT
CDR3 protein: CASVNRGLNTEAFF

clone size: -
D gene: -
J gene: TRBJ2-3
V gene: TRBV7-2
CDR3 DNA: TGTGCCAGCAGCTTGGAGGGACCTACAGATACGCAGTATTTT
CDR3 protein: CASSLEGPTDTQYF

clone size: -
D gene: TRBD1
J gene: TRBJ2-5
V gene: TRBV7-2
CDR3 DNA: TGTGCCAGCAGCTTCTCCGGGACAGGGATGGGGGAGACCCAGTACTTC
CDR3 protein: CASSFSGTGMGETQYF

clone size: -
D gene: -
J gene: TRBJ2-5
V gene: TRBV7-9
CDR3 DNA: TGTGCCAGCATCAAAAATGGGACAAAAGAGACCCAGTACTTC
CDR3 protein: CASIKNGTKETQYF

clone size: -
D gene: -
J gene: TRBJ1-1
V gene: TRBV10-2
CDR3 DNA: TGCGCCAGCAGTGAGTCGAGGACGGCCCTCCTTCGGGGAGCTTTCTTT
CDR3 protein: CASSESRTALLRGAFF

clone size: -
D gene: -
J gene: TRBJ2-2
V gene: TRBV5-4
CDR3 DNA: TGTGCCAGCAGCCGCGAGACCGGGGAGCTGTTTTTT
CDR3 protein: CASSRETGELFF

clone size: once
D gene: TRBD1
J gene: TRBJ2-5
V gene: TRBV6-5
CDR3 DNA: TGTGCCAGCAGCCCGACAGGGAGACAAGAGACCCAGTACTTC
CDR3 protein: CASSPTGRQETQYF

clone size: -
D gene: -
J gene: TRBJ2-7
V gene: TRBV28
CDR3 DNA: TGTGCCATTGGCAGGGGGGCAACAGGGCAGTACTTC
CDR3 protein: CAIGRGATGQYF

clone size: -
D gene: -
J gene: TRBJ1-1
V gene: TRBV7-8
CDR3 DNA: TGTGCCAGCAGCTTAGGGGCGATGGGAGGGGCTGGAGCTTTCTTT
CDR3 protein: CASSLGAMGGAGAFF

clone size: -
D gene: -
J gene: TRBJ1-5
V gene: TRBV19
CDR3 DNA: TGTGCCAGTAGTATAGAGGGGGGGCAGCCCCAGCATTTT
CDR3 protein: CASSIEGGQPQHF

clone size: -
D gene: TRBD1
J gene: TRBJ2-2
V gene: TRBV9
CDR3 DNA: TGTGCCAGCAGCGTCGACAGGGGTTGGACCGGGGAGCTGTTTTTT
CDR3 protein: CASSVDRGWTGELFF

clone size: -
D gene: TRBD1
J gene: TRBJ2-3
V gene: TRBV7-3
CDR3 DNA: TGTGCCAGCAGCCACTATCGACCCGGGACAGGGTGGGGTAGCACAGATACGCAGTATTTT
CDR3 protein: CASSHYRPGTGWGSTDTQYF